Each of the 5 T cell receptor beta chains below was sequenced from the same sample in a study of T cell changes during pregnancy in multiple sclerosis. The repertoire was sequenced with immunoSEQ multiplex PCR; TCRdb's copy has only in-frame clones and lacks some. The table lists about 48,000 clones, approximately 88% of them singletons. Sequenced here: CD4+ T cells from peripheral blood mononuclear cells, sampled in the second trimester of pregnancy. The source of these receptors is a female donor with multiple sclerosis, enrolled in a pregnancy study.

The V call is TRBV9, the J call TRBJ2-7; perhaps TRBD1 as D (5 bases). This CDR3 is 15 amino acids long. Germline V gene sequence: CDR1 SGDLS, CDR2 YYNGEE. V lost 3 bases, J lost 3 bases, and 16 bases lay in between. The CDR3, as DNA: TGTGCCAGCAGCGCTGGGCAAGGGGCCCTCTACGAGCAGTACTTC. Translation: CASSAGQGALYEQYF.

The V call is TRBV5-5, the J call TRBJ2-7, with a possible D match to TRBD2 (6 bases). CDR1 SGHKS and CDR2 YYEKEE come from the germline V gene (reference sequence). The CDR3 loop spans 16 amino acids. Trimming pared 4 bases from V and 2 bases from J, leaving 19 bases between. The DNA of the CDR3 is TGTGCCAGCAGCCCAGGAGTGGGGGGTGTAACCTACGAGCAGTACTTC. Amino acids: CASSPGVGGVTYEQYF.

The table lists this clone with a count of one. The chain uses TRBV19 and TRBJ2-7; the match to TRBD2 covers 11 bases. Unmatched junction bases numbered 9, after V lost 3 bases and J lost 8 bases. Per the germline V gene, CDR1 is LNHDA and CDR2 is SQIVND (reference sequence). CDR3 length: 15 residues. CDR3 loop: CASSMTSGTTLKQYF. CDR3 DNA: TGTGCCAGTAGTATGACTAGCGGGACGACATTGAAGCAGTACTTC.

V is TRBV28 and J is TRBJ2-7, with 11 bases that match TRBD2. Losses at the gene ends were 6 bases for V and 1 base for J; bases not matched to a gene: 5. CDR1 is MDHEN and CDR2 is SYDVKM in the germline V gene. The CDR3 extends over 15 amino acids. CDR3 coding DNA: TGTGCCAGCAGGCGGACTAGCGGGCAGTCCTACGAGCAGTACTTC. Translation: CASRRTSGQSYEQYF. Full variable domain (rest looked up from reference TRBV28 and TRBJ2-7): DVKVTQSSRYLVKRTGEKVFLECVQDMDHENMFWYRQDPGLGLRLIYFSYDVKMKEKGDIPEGYSVSREKKERFSLILESASTNQTSMYLCASRRTSGQSYEQYFGPGTRLTVT.

The DNA for the CDR3 is TGTGCCAGCAGTGAATCGGGGACAGGGAGGGAGACCCAGTACTTC. Protein: CASSESGTGRETQYF. V and J are TRBV25-1 and TRBJ2-5; 9 bases align to TRBD1. V dropped 1 base and J dropped 5; count of bases not matched to a gene: 5. CDR3 length equals 15 residues. The germline CDR1 and CDR2 sequences are MGHDK and SYGVNS. Complete variable domain (other parts from reference TRBV25-1 and TRBJ2-5): EADIYQTPRYLVIGTGKKITLECSQTMGHDKMYWYQQDPGMELHLIHYSYGVNSTEKGDLSSESTVSRIRTEHFPLTLESARPSHTSQYLCASSESGTGRETQYFGPGTRLLVL.